Below are 13 T cell receptor beta chains sequenced from a single sample in a study of OX40 agonist ivuxolimab in advanced cancers. Sequencing used immunoSEQ multiplex PCR; TCRdb keeps in-frame clones, though not all of them. This table holds 90,000 to 130,000 clones, roughly 87% found once. The sequences come from CD4+ or CD8+ T cells sorted from blood, collected in a trial of the OX40 agonist ivuxolimab. The receptors originated from an adult with an advanced solid tumor such as melanoma, head and neck, liver or kidney cancer.

The genes are TRBV5-1 and TRBJ2-5; D is possibly TRBD2 (5 bases). The V end lost 0 bases, the J end lost 2 bases, and 11 bases lay between the germline ends. This CDR3 spans 15 amino acids. The V gene's germline CDR1 is SGHRS and CDR2 YFSETQ. The CDR3 region is CASSLAPGEQETQYF. As DNA, the CDR3 is TGCGCCAGCAGCTTGGCTCCCGGGGAGCAAGAGACCCAGTACTTC. The full variable domain, rest sourced from reference TRBV5-1 and TRBJ2-5, is KAGVTQTPRYLIKTRGQQVTLSCSPISGHRSVSWYQQTPGQGLQFLFEYFSETQRNKGNFPGRFSGRQFSNSRSEMNVSTLELGDSALYLCASSLAPGEQETQYFGPGTRLLVL.

The chain recombines TRBV12-5 with TRBJ2-1, with 7 bases aligning to TRBD2. Germline assignment: CDR1 LGHNT and CDR2 FRNRAP. The CDR3 covers 14 residues. Trimming cost V 6 bases and J 2 bases; bases outside gene matches: 4. The CDR3 protein is CASGSREAYNEQFF. The DNA for the CDR3 is TGTGCTAGTGGATCCCGGGAGGCCTACAATGAGCAGTTCTTC.

The chain combines TRBV6-5 with TRBJ1-4; TRBD1 agrees at 8 bases. V dropped 5 bases and J dropped 7; count of bases not matched to a gene: 6. The CDR3 is made up of 14 amino acids. The germline V gene encodes CDR1 MNHEY and CDR2 SVGAGI. CDR3 DNA sequence: TGTGCCAGCAGTCCCGGGACAGGTCCTGAAAAACTGTTTTTT. Translated: CASSPGTGPEKLFF.

CDR3 residues: CASSVGNSGGYNEQFF. Written as DNA, the CDR3 is TGTGCCAGCAGCGTAGGGAATAGCGGGGGTTACAATGAGCAGTTCTTC. This sequence joins TRBV9 and TRBJ2-1; 9 bases line up with TRBD2. The V segment lost 0 bases and the J segment 4 bases; nucleotides outside the gene matches: 5. CDR3 length: 16 residues. CDR1 and CDR2 from the germline V gene are SGDLS and YYNGEE.

The chain couples TRBV10-3 to TRBJ1-2; D is uncertain. This CDR3 is 13 amino acids long. CDR1 is ENHRY, CDR2 SYGVKD, per germline. Deletions cut 2 bases from V and 5 bases from J, with 9 bases between. CDR3: CAISEDAGYGYTF. DNA for the CDR3: TGTGCCATCAGTGAGGACGCTGGTTATGGCTACACCTTC.

The V call is TRBV5-4, the J call TRBJ1-5; TRBD1 is a possible D gene (5 bases). Trimming shortened V by 4 bases and J by 3 bases, and 11 bases separated the two germline ends. The CDR3 is 14 residues long. Looked up from germline, CDR1 is SGHNT and CDR2 is YYREEE (reference sequence). CDR3 in amino acids: CASSPGRYNQPQHF. As DNA, the CDR3 is TGTGCCAGCAGCCCGGGGCGTTACAATCAGCCCCAGCATTTT.

Only a few counts were recorded for this clone. V is TRBV19 and J is TRBJ1-2, with 7 bases matching TRBD1. Germline assignment: CDR1 LNHDA and CDR2 SQIVND (reference sequence). Trimming cost V 10 bases and J 8 bases; bases outside gene matches: 13. The CDR3 is 13 amino acids. CDR3 region: CATASTGSGGYTF. DNA for the CDR3: TGTGCCACCGCGTCGACAGGGAGCGGGGGCTACACCTTC. Complete variable domain (other parts from reference TRBV19 and TRBJ1-2): DGGITQSPKYLFRKEGQNVTLSCEQNLNHDAMYWYRQDPGQGLRLIYYSQIVNDFQKGDIAEGYSVSREKKESFPLTVTSAQKNPTAFYLCATASTGSGGYTFGSGTRLTVV.

V and J are TRBV7-9 and TRBJ2-1; D remains ambiguous. Trimming cost V 10 bases and J 5 bases, with 15 bases left between them. Germline values: CDR1 SEHNR, CDR2 FQNEAQ (reference sequence). CDR3 length: 13 residues. In DNA form, the CDR3 reads TGTGCCACCGCTGGCAGGAGCCACAATGAGCAGTTCTTC. It translates to CATAGRSHNEQFF.

The gene calls are TRBV7-3 and TRBJ2-3, with TRBD2 matching 10 bases. Germline V lookup: CDR1 SGHTA, CDR2 FQGTGA. This CDR3 region has 16 residues. Trimming cost V 5 bases and J 4 bases; bases outside gene matches: 9. The CDR3 region has the DNA TGTGCCAGCAGCCCTACTAGCGGGACGGGCGCAGATACGCAGTATTTT. Translation: CASSPTSGTGADTQYF.

To note about this clone: The sample holds other DNA sequences that translate to the same CDR3. The CDR3 here is CAWDRRMNTEAFF. CDR3 nucleotide sequence: TGTGCCTGGGACAGACGTATGAACACTGAAGCTTTCTTT. The V and J genes are TRBV30 and TRBJ1-1, with D tentatively TRBD1 (5 bases). V was cut by 5 bases and J by 0 bases, with 10 bases left in between. This CDR3 is 13 amino acids long. Germline V gives CDR1 GTSNPN, CDR2 SVGIG (reference sequence). The variable domain in full, completed from reference TRBV30 and TRBJ1-1, reads SQTIHQWPATLVQPVGSPLSLECTVEGTSNPNLYWYRQAAGRGLQLLFYSVGIGQISSEVPQNLSASRPQDRQFILSSKKLLLSDSGFYLCAWDRRMNTEAFFGQGTRLTVV.

This clone was seen a single time. The gene calls are TRBV7-9 and TRBJ2-1; D gene unclear. Deletions cut 5 bases from V and 7 bases from J, with 12 bases between. Germline V gene lookup returns CDR1 SEHNR and CDR2 FQNEAQ (reference sequence). This CDR3 spans 13 amino acids. CDR3 amino acids: CASSQEGTNEQFF. The DNA of the CDR3 is TGTGCCAGCAGCCAAGAAGGCACTAATGAGCAGTTCTTC.

The rearrangement joins TRBV2 to TRBJ1-1, with 7 positions matching TRBD1. The CDR3 runs 14 residues. Losses at the gene ends were 8 bases for V and 3 bases for J; bases not matched to a gene: 9. CDR1 and CDR2 from the germline V gene are SNHLY and FYNNEI. Here the CDR3 reads CASETGPGDTEAFF. CDR3 nucleotides: TGTGCCAGCGAGACAGGGCCCGGGGACACTGAAGCTTTCTTT.

CDR3 coding DNA: TGTGCCAGCAGTGAATCCACCACGTACCAAGAGACCCAGTACTTC. Residues: CASSESTTYQETQYF. V usage is TRBV25-1 and J usage is TRBJ2-5, with D unclear. This CDR3 region has 15 residues. Trimming stripped 1 base from V and 0 bases from J, with 9 bases between. Germline-derived CDR1 and CDR2 are MGHDK and SYGVNS.